This TCR beta chain was sequenced for a study of CD8 T cells in ankylosing spondylitis (dated 2017 in TCRdb). About the study as a whole: The study profiled T cell receptor beta repertoires in healthy donors and ankylosing spondylitis patients to find disease-linked TCR variants. In total, the full study cohort was made up of 108 healthy donors and 25 to 30 ankylosing spondylitis patients. Peripheral blood samples were taken, and synovial fluid was additionally collected from ankylosing spondylitis patients. Overall study outcomes, separate from this receptor: A TCR beta motif of about eight highly homologous amino acid variants appeared characteristic of blood from ankylosing spondylitis patients. Some motif variants were previously reported in synovial fluid and blood of reactive arthritis patients, suggesting common disease-initiation mechanisms. The disease-linked clones were reported as significantly enriched in matched synovial fluid samples from ankylosing spondylitis patients. A CD8+ phenotype was shown by the disease-linked clones, which were found at relatively low frequencies in peripheral blood.

TCRdb records Illumina HiSeq 2500 as the sequencer. Quantitative 5'-RACE with molecular barcodes was the method used to prepare the TCR beta libraries. In the source study's methods: To identify disease-linked TCR variants, a new computational method was used, one built on a probabilistic model of VDJ rearrangement. The public sequencing data were trimmed at Q25 with fastp and processed into clonotypes with MiXCR by TCRdb, which kept only in-frame beta chains. Each CDR3 protein appears once, grouped with its most common genes and DNA. The V and J calls here are based on TCRdb, not the publication. The sample table contains approximately 300,000 distinct CDR3 sequences; only one count was recorded for roughly 8% of them. Less than 15% of the sample is held by the ten biggest clonotypes. For this clonotype: Which antigen it targets is not known. The sample holds no much larger clone one base away, and base qualities are not on file.

From cysteine to phenylalanine, the CDR3 is 14 amino acids long. Only the CDR3 portion is preserved as DNA: 42 bases, with reading frame beginning at the first base. V sheds 6 bases and J sheds 3 bases, leaving 15 bases between their ends. The germline V gene yields SQVTM for CDR1 and ANQGSEA for CDR2. This clonotype originated in a male donor with ankylosing spondylitis. The rearranged segments are TRBV29-1 and TRBJ2-1, with the D gene not clear enough to name. Sequencing input: blood, either unsorted or a sorted T cell fraction (not recorded which). Here is the DNA: TGCAGCGTATCCCCCCTAATATTCTACAATGAGCAGTTCTTC. Translated, this gives CSVSPLIFYNEQFF.